Each of the 24 T cell receptor beta chains below was sequenced from the same sample in a study of early stage breast cancer tumors. Clones were read by immunoSEQ multiplex PCR, and TCRdb kept only the in-frame ones, dropping some. This table has about 11,000 clones, about 80% appearing once. The specimen sequenced was breast tumor tissue. The receptor source for this set is a person aged 65 to 85 with breast cancer.

The chain employs TRBV10-3 and TRBJ2-2; TRBD2 agrees at 8 bases. This CDR3 spans 15 amino acids. After removal of 5 bases from V and 6 bases from J, the junction contained 8 bases not matched to a gene. Germline CDR1 reads ENHRY; CDR2 reads SYGVKD. The CDR3 nucleotides read TGTGCCATCAGTACCGGGACTAGTGAGGCCGGGGAGCTGTTTTTT. Residues: CAISTGTSEAGELFF.

This chain connects TRBV4-3 to TRBJ2-3, with 8 bases matching TRBD2. Germline V gene data show CDR1 as LGHNA and CDR2 as YSLEER. The trim removed 0 bases at V and 2 bases at J, leaving 10 bases unmatched. The CDR3 spans 18 residues. The CDR3 DNA sequence: TGCGCCAGCAGCCAAGATCTCAGCGGGGGCCTTCTCACAGATACGCAGTATTTT. It translates to CASSQDLSGGLLTDTQYF.

The chain links TRBV19 to TRBJ1-2; no firm D call. The CDR3 has 11 amino acids. The V gene's germline CDR1 is LNHDA and CDR2 SQIVND (reference sequence). V lost 10 bases and J 7 bases, leaving 13 bases between the germline ends. The CDR3 DNA reads as TGTGCCATCCTAGTCGGTAGTGGCTACACCTTC. This sequence encodes CAILVGSGYTF.

V is TRBV20-1 and J is TRBJ2-7; 7 nucleotides match TRBD1. Germline values: CDR1 DFQATT, CDR2 SNEGSKA (reference sequence). The CDR3 has 11 residues. The J segment lost 5 bases and the V segment lost 5 bases, leaving 3 bases of the junction unmatched. CDR3 region: CSAAQGNEQYF. As DNA, the CDR3 is TGCAGTGCTGCACAGGGGAACGAGCAGTACTTC.

The chain couples TRBV30 to TRBJ2-7; D is undetermined. The V end was cut by 1 base, the J end by 2 bases, with 9 bases between. The germline gives CDR1 GTSNPN, CDR2 SVGIG (reference sequence). This CDR3 comprises 13 residues. The CDR3 is CAWSDTLPYEQYF. DNA of the CDR3: TGTGCCTGGAGTGACACACTACCCTACGAGCAGTACTTC.

This rearrangement joins TRBV10-3 to TRBJ1-1, with a possible D match to TRBD1 (6 bases). The germline V gene encodes CDR1 ENHRY and CDR2 SYGVKD. CDR3 length: 14 amino acids. V shed 6 bases and J shed 1 base, with 12 bases lying between them. CDR3 residues: CAISQGTTNTEAFF. The DNA of the CDR3 is TGTGCCATCAGCCAGGGGACGACGAACACTGAAGCTTTCTTT.

As DNA, the CDR3 is TGTGCCATAACACAGGGGGAAGATCAGCCCCAGCATTTT. It specifies CAITQGEDQPQHF. The rearrangement uses TRBV10-3 and TRBJ1-5; TRBD1 agrees at 8 bases. Germline lookup yields CDR1 ENHRY and CDR2 SYGVKD. The CDR3 has 13 amino acids. V gave up 9 bases and J gave up 5 bases; unmatched junction bases: 6.

V and J are TRBV27 and TRBJ2-5; weak D call: TRBD1 (6 bases). Germline V lookup: CDR1 MNHEY, CDR2 SMNVEV (reference sequence). Trimming stripped 0 bases from V and 0 bases from J, with 8 bases between. The CDR3 runs 15 residues. The CDR3 DNA reads as TGTGCCAGCAGTTTATCGAGGGGGTACCAAGAGACCCAGTACTTC. Amino acid sequence: CASSLSRGYQETQYF.

The V gene is TRBV5-1, the J gene TRBJ2-6; possible D gene TRBD2, 6 bases. V lost 0 bases and J 0 bases, leaving 10 bases between the germline ends. The CDR3 spans 17 residues. Per the germline V gene, CDR1 is SGHRS and CDR2 is YFSETQ. The CDR3 nucleotides are TGCGCCAGCAGCTTGGGGGACTGGGCCTCTGGGGCCAACGTCCTGACTTTC. It translates to CASSLGDWASGANVLTF.

This chain uses TRBV18 with TRBJ1-1; 7 bases agree with TRBD1. Germline CDR1 KGHSH, CDR2 LQKENI. Losses at the gene ends were 6 bases for V and 4 bases for J; bases not matched to a gene: 8. This CDR3 region has 14 residues. This chain's CDR3 is CASSPTGDGTEAFF. CDR3 DNA: TGTGCCAGCTCGCCCACAGGGGATGGCACTGAAGCTTTCTTT.

This chain links TRBV11-3 with TRBJ1-1; no definite D call. The CDR3 has 13 amino acids. Germline V gene data show CDR1 as SGHNT and CDR2 as YENEEA. V lost 6 bases and J lost 3, with 11 bases in between. The CDR3 protein is CASSTNVYTEAFF. The CDR3 DNA is TGTGCCAGCAGTACAAACGTATACACTGAAGCTTTCTTT.

This clone appeared a single time. The chain is built from TRBV7-9 and TRBJ1-2; D remains ambiguous. V lost 4 bases, J lost 2 bases, and 14 bases lay in between. Germline CDR1 is SEHNR and CDR2 is FQNEAQ (reference sequence). The CDR3 length is 15 residues. This CDR3 reads CASSSGYLLNYGYTF. The CDR3 nucleotides are TGTGCCAGCAGCTCGGGATACTTATTGAACTATGGCTACACCTTC.

The V and J genes are TRBV28 and TRBJ2-3; 8 bases match TRBD2. The CDR3 totals 14 residues. From germline, CDR1 is MDHEN and CDR2 SYDVKM. Unmatched junction bases numbered 8, after V lost 11 bases and J lost 1 base. Written as DNA, the CDR3 is TGTGCCGTCGGGGGGGGAGCTGGCACAGATACGCAGTATTTT. As protein: CAVGGGAGTDTQYF. Combining the CDR3 with reference TRBV28 and TRBJ2-3 gives the whole variable domain DVKVTQSSRYLVKRTGEKVFLECVQDMDHENMFWYRQDPGLGLRLIYFSYDVKMKEKGDIPEGYSVSREKKERFSLILESASTNQTSMYLCAVGGGAGTDTQYFGPGTRLTVL.

The chain joins TRBV5-1 to TRBJ1-4; D might be TRBD1 (6 bases). Trimming pared 4 bases from V and 12 bases from J, leaving 13 bases between. Germline CDR1 SGHRS, CDR2 YFSETQ. This CDR3 has 12 residues. CDR3 residues: CASSPGGLELFF. The CDR3 DNA reads as TGCGCCAGCAGCCCGGGGGGGCTTGAACTGTTTTTT.

This CDR3 is CASIRGGGHNEQFF. The CDR3 DNA reads as TGTGCCAGCATTCGTGGGGGGGGTCACAATGAGCAGTTCTTC. The chain employs TRBV5-6 and TRBJ2-1; 7 positions agree with TRBD2. The trim removed 6 bases at V and 5 bases at J, leaving 8 bases unmatched. CDR1 and CDR2 (germline): SGHDT, YYEEEE. The CDR3 is made up of 14 amino acids.

V and J are TRBV18 and TRBJ2-7; D is perhaps TRBD1 (6 bases). V lost 6 bases and J 2 bases, leaving 17 bases between the germline ends. The CDR3 totals 15 residues. Germline assignment: CDR1 KGHSH and CDR2 LQKENI. CDR3 bases: TGTGCCAGCTCTCCCACGACAGGCGCAACCTACGAGCAGTACTTC. Translating gives CASSPTTGATYEQYF.

The chain couples TRBV2 to TRBJ1-3; D remains unclear. This CDR3 comprises 15 residues. V was clipped by 3 bases and J by 4 bases, with 13 bases between them. Germline CDR1 and CDR2: SNHLY and FYNNEI. Written as DNA, the CDR3 is TGTGCCAGCAGTGAGCAACTCCCGCCGGGAAACACCATATATTTT. This sequence encodes CASSEQLPPGNTIYF.

This rearrangement joins TRBV19 to TRBJ2-4; 7 nucleotides match TRBD2. Germline V gene lookup returns CDR1 LNHDA and CDR2 SQIVND (reference sequence). The V gene end was trimmed by 3 bases and the J gene end by 0 bases; junction bases not matched to a gene: 11. The CDR3 has 18 residues. The CDR3 nucleotides read TGTGCCAGTAGTATTTATGCGGGGGACGGCTTAGCCAAAAACATTCAGTACTTC. Its protein is CASSIYAGDGLAKNIQYF.

V and J are TRBV5-1 and TRBJ2-7; 7 bases line up with TRBD2. The ends lost 2 bases at V and 3 bases at J; junction bases unmatched: 5. The CDR3 runs 14 residues. Germline CDR1 SGHRS, CDR2 YFSETQ. Here the CDR3 reads CASSFRGDFYEQYF. The CDR3, as DNA: TGCGCCAGCAGCTTCCGGGGGGACTTCTACGAGCAGTACTTC.

The chain combines TRBV5-1 with TRBJ1-2, with no clear D. The germline CDR1 and CDR2 sequences are SGHRS and YFSETQ. CDR3 length equals 14 residues. V gave up 4 bases and J gave up 2 bases, with 12 bases separating them. The CDR3 DNA sequence: TGCGCCAGCAGCCCCCAATCGGAGAACTATGGCTACACCTTC. Its translation is CASSPQSENYGYTF.

The CDR3 nucleotides read TGTGCCACCACCTCTCAGGTTACCAGCTCCTATAATTCACCCCTCCACTTT. It is translated as CATTSQVTSSYNSPLHF. The chain couples TRBV10-3 to TRBJ1-6; unclear D gene. The V and J ends lost 10 bases and 0 bases respectively, with 19 bases between them. Germline CDR1 and CDR2: ENHRY and SYGVKD. The CDR3 sequence is 17 residues long.

J is TRBJ1-1 and V is TRBV30; TRBD1 might be the D (5 bases). CDR3 length: 13 residues. CDR1 GTSNPN and CDR2 SVGIG come from the germline V gene (reference sequence). The ends were cut back, 4 bases at V and 1 base at J, with 10 bases in the middle. The CDR3 DNA reads as TGTGCCTGGAATCCAGGGCAGAACACTGAAGCTTTCTTT. Protein product: CAWNPGQNTEAFF.

The table lists this clone with a count of one. The rearrangement uses TRBV19 and TRBJ2-3, with D maybe TRBD1 (6 bases). CDR1 and CDR2 from the germline V gene are LNHDA and SQIVND (reference sequence). With 8 bases removed from V and 0 bases from J, the gap between germline ends came to 18 bases. The CDR3 contains 16 residues. DNA of the CDR3: TGTGCCAGTGGAGGACAGAGCCCAACTAGCACAGATACGCAGTATTTT. Its protein is CASGGQSPTSTDTQYF.

This chain connects TRBV11-3 to TRBJ1-1; no firm D call. This CDR3 comprises 15 residues. With 1 base removed from V and 2 bases from J, the gap between germline ends came to 11 bases. Germline V lookup: CDR1 SGHNT, CDR2 YENEEA. The CDR3 nucleotides are TGTGCCAGCAGCTTAGGCTCGGGAGTAAACACTGAAGCTTTCTTT. It codes for CASSLGSGVNTEAFF.